The 9 T cell receptor beta chains below come from one sample, sequenced in a study of shared clonotypes between healthy human individuals. Sequencing was performed with immunoSEQ multiplex PCR; in TCRdb, only in-frame clones are kept and a portion is missing. The table records more than 150,000 clones, 66% of them present only once. The sequencing input was memory CD4+ T cells sorted from blood. Subset indicated: CD45RA-negative fraction. Source of these receptors: a man under 40 in good health.

The V call is TRBV5-1, the J call TRBJ1-5, with 7 bases aligning to TRBD1. V lost 4 bases, J lost 5 bases, and 3 bases stayed unmatched. CDR3 size: 13 residues. Germline V lookup: CDR1 SGHRS, CDR2 YFSETQ. The CDR3 here is CASSPGGDQPQHF. For the CDR3, the DNA is TGCGCCAGCAGCCCAGGGGGGGATCAGCCCCAGCATTTT.

This clone was observed a handful of times. J is TRBJ2-7 and V is TRBV29-1; tentatively, D is TRBD2 (6 bases). The CDR3 is made up of 12 amino acids. Germline V gene data show CDR1 as SQVTM and CDR2 as ANQGSEA. V lost 1 base, J lost 12 bases, and 16 bases lay in between. Written as DNA, the CDR3 is TGCAGCGTTGAAGTGACTGGCGGGGTCCCGTACTTC. Protein sequence: CSVEVTGGVPYF.

V gene TRBV7-2 combines with J gene TRBJ2-7; D not certain. Trimming removed 0 bases from V and 5 bases from J, with 14 bases in between. This CDR3 has 15 residues. Germline loops: CDR1 SGHTA, CDR2 FQGNSA. The CDR3 region is CASSLAGYPLDEQYF. The CDR3 nucleotides are TGTGCCAGCAGCTTAGCGGGATACCCCCTGGACGAGCAGTACTTC.

The chain is built from TRBV4-2 and TRBJ2-7; D gene ambiguous. Trimming removed 0 bases at V and 2 bases at J, with 11 bases between. This CDR3 is 15 amino acids long. In germline, CDR1 is LGHNA, CDR2 YNFKEQ. This CDR3 is CASSQDSNYPYEQYF. CDR3 DNA: TGTGCCAGCAGCCAAGATAGCAACTACCCCTACGAGCAGTACTTC.

The V and J genes are TRBV10-3 and TRBJ1-1; the match to TRBD1 covers 7 bases. CDR3 length: 13 amino acids. With V trimmed by 10 bases and J by 1 base, 6 bases remained unmatched. The germline V gene has CDR1 ENHRY and CDR2 SYGVKD. CDR3 in amino acids: CATRDSRNTEAFF. The CDR3 DNA is TGTGCCACACGGGACAGCAGGAACACTGAAGCTTTCTTT.

This chain links TRBV2 with TRBJ2-7; no clear D. V shed 5 bases and J shed 2 bases, with 10 bases lying between them. Germline-derived CDR1 and CDR2 are SNHLY and FYNNEI. The CDR3 runs 13 residues. The CDR3 loop reads CASSIPLTYEQYF. CDR3 nucleotides: TGTGCCAGCAGTATACCACTGACCTACGAGCAGTACTTC.

J is TRBJ2-2 and V is TRBV11-3, with 9 bases aligning to TRBD2. CDR3 length: 16 residues. With V trimmed by 5 bases and J by 2 bases, 6 bases remained unmatched. From germline, CDR1 is SGHNT and CDR2 YENEEA. DNA of the CDR3: TGTGCCAGCAGCCCCCTAGCGGGAACAAACACCGGGGAGCTGTTTTTT. Its translation: CASSPLAGTNTGELFF.

The chain combines TRBV27 with TRBJ2-2; D gene unclear. This CDR3 spans 15 amino acids. Germline V CDR1 and CDR2: MNHEY, SMNVEV (reference sequence). Trimming shortened V by 3 bases and J by 6 bases, and 14 bases separated the two germline ends. The CDR3 loop is CASSLESPSAGELFF. For the CDR3, the DNA is TGTGCCAGCAGTTTGGAATCCCCCTCTGCCGGGGAGCTGTTTTTT.

The chain combines TRBV7-8 with TRBJ2-7; D unresolved. Germline CDR1 SGHVS, CDR2 FQNEAQ. There are 13 residues in the CDR3. V lost 7 bases and J 1 base, leaving 11 bases between the germline ends. The CDR3 DNA follows: TGTGCCAGCACCCCTCCTTCTTCCTACGAGCAGTACTTC. Protein product: CASTPPSSYEQYF.